This T cell receptor (beta chain) was profiled in a study of early T cells in non-severe SARS-CoV-2 infection (dated by TCRdb to about 2021). As for the study more broadly: Because TCR sequencing was done on bulk RNA from unsorted whole blood, the alpha and beta chains could not be paired.

This clonotype appeared a few times. Its binding antigen is unknown. Per-base quality was not reported, and no clone a single base away is much larger than it. A case-control design nested within a healthcare worker cohort in London, UK, was used, with weekly nasopharyngeal swab PCR tests and blood sampling performed. Healthcare workers were enrolled in the week of the UK lockdown, from 23 to 31 March 2020, and were followed every week for up to roughly 16 weeks. The library was built by means of 5' RACE. TCRdb shows the sequencer as NextSeq 500. Unique molecular identifiers were attached to individual cDNA molecules in the TCR library protocol so that sequencing error and PCR bias could be corrected. Sequencing covered both TCR alpha and beta chains, and within each sample the abundances of alpha and beta sequences were tightly co-correlated. The authors processed their data as follows. Decombinator V4 was used to annotate the V gene, J gene and CDR3 of the TCR sequences. Expanded TCRs were defined as changing significantly between any two time points under a Poisson model with p below 0.0001. TCR abundances were normalised to the total number of TCRs sequenced per sample and were expressed as counts per million. MAIT TCRs were defined by TRAV1-2 paired with TRAJ12, TRAJ20 or TRAJ33, and iNKT TCRs by TRAV10 paired with TRAJ18. VDJdb, accessed on 1 November 2021, was searched for TCRs annotated for CMV, EBV and SARS-CoV-2, and TCRs annotated for more than one antigen were excluded. TCRdb ran its own pipeline on the public reads, namely fastp trimming at Q25 and MiXCR clone calling, and kept in-frame beta chains. Rows are combined by CDR3 protein, so each entry shows the most common genes and DNA. The V and J calls shown here were made by TCRdb, not taken from the authors' results. The sample table lists 45,000 to 55,000 distinct CDR3 sequences, 13% of them with a count of one. The ten largest clonotypes hold 10% to 13% of the sample.

Summary of the overall study and its limitations: VDJdb matching was skewed toward anti-spike CD8 responses, so virus-specific expansions were likely underestimated and private and CD4 specificities were missed.

CDR1 is given as MDHEN and CDR2 as SYDVKM, both from the germline V gene. Trimmed from V: 10 bases; trimmed from J: 0 bases; junction bases lacking a gene match: 1. The CDR3 starts with the cysteine, ends with the phenylalanine, and has 12 residues. Only the CDR3 DNA stays, 36 bases, in frame from base 1. This clonotype was sampled from an adult who was a healthcare worker with PCR-confirmed SARS-CoV-2 infection or an uninfected control (not recorded which). The V and J segments used are TRBV28 and TRBJ1-1, with 8 junctional bases fitting TRBD1. The specimen sequenced was whole blood. This receptor has the CDR3 CATGGLNTEAFF. The sequenced DNA: TGTGCCACAGGGGGCCTGAACACTGAAGCTTTCTTT. With the portions outside the CDR3 filled from the reference TRBV28 and TRBJ1-1 genes, the complete variable region becomes DVKVTQSSRYLVKRTGEKVFLECVQDMDHENMFWYRQDPGLGLRLIYFSYDVKMKEKGDIPEGYSVSREKKERFSLILESASTNQTSMYLCATGGLNTEAFFGQGTRLTVV.